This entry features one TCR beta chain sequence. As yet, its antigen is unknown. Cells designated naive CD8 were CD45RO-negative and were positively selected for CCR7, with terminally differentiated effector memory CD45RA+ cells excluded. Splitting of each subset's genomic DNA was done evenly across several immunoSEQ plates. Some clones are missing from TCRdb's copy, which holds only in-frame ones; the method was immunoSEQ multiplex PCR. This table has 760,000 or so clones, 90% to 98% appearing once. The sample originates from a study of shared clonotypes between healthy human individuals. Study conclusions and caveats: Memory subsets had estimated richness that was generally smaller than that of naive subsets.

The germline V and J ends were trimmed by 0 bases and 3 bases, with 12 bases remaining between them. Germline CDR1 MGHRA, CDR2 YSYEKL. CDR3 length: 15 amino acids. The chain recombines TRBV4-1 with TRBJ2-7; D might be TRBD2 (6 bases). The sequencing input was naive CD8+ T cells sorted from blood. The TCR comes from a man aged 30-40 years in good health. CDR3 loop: CASSQESLGLYEQYF. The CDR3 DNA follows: TGCGCCAGCAGCCAAGAGTCTTTGGGACTCTACGAGCAGTACTTC.